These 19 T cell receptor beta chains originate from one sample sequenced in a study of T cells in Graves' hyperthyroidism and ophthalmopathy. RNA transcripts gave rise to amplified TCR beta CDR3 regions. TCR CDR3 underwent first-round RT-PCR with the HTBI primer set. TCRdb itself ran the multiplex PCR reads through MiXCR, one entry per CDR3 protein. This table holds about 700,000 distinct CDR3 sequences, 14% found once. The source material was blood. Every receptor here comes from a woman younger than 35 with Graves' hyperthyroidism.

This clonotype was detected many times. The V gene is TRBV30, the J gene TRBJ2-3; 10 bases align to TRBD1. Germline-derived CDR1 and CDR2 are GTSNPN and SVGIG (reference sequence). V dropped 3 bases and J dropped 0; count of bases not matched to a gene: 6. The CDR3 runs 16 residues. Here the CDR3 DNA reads TGTGCCTGGAGGTCGGGACAGGGGACAAGCACAGATACGCAGTATTTT. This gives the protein CAWRSGQGTSTDTQYF.

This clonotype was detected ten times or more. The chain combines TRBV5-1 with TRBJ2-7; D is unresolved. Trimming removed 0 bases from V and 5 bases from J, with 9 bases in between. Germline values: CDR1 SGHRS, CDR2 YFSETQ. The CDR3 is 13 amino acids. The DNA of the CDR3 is TGCGCCAGCAGCTTGGACGCAGTAAACGAGCAGTACTTC. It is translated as CASSLDAVNEQYF.

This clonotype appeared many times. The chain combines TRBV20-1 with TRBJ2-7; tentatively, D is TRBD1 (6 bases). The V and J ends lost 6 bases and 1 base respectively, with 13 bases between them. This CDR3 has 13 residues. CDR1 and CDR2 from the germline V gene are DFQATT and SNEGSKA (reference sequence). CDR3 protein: CSARDMKSYEQYF. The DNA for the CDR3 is TGCAGTGCCAGGGACATGAAGTCCTACGAGCAGTACTTC.

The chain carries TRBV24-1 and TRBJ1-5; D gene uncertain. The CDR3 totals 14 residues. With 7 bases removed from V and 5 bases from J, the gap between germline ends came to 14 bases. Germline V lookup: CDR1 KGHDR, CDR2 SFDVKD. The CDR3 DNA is TGTGCCACCAGCCCTAGGCAGGTACATCAGCCCCAGCATTTT. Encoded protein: CATSPRQVHQPQHF.

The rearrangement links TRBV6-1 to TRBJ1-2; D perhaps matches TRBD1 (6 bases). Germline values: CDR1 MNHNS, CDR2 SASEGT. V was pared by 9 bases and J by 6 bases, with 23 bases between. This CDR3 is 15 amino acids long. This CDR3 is CASSGFHTGPDGYTF. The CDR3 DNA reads TGTGCCAGTTCAGGGTTTCATACAGGGCCTGATGGCTACACCTTC.

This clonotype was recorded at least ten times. The CDR3 loop is CASGLVSELAGRSYNEQFF. CDR3 nucleotide sequence: TGTGCTAGTGGTTTGGTATCAGAGTTGGCAGGACGCTCCTACAATGAGCAGTTCTTC. The chain recombines TRBV12-5 with TRBJ2-1; D gene uncertain. The V end lost 0 bases, the J end lost 0 bases, and 18 bases lay between the germline ends. Germline V lookup: CDR1 LGHNT, CDR2 FRNRAP. The CDR3 consists of 19 residues.

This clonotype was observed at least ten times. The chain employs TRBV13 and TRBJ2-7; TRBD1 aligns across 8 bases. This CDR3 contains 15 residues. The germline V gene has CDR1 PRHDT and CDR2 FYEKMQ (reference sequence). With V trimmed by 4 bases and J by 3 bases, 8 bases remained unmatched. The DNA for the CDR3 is TGTGCCAGCAGCTGGACAGGGACCCATGTCTACGAGCAGTACTTC. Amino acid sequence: CASSWTGTHVYEQYF.

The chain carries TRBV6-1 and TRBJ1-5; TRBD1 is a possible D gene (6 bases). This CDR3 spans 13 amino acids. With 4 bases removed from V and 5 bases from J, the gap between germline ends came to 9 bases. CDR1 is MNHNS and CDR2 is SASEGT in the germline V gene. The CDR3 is CASSGRQDQPQHF. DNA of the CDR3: TGTGCCAGCAGTGGTAGACAGGATCAGCCCCAGCATTTT.

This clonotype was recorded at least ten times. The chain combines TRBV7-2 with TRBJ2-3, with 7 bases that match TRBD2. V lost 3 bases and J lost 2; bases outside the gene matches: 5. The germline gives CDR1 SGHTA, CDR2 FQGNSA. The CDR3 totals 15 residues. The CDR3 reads CASSFYSGFTDTQYF. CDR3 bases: TGTGCCAGCAGCTTCTATAGCGGGTTCACAGATACGCAGTATTTT.

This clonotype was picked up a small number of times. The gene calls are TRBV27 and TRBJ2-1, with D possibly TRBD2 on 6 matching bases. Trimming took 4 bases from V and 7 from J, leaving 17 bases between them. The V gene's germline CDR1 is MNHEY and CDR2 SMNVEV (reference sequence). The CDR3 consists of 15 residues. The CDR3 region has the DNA TGTGCCAGCAGTTCTCGGGGGTCTCCTTGGAATGAGCAGTTCTTC. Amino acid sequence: CASSSRGSPWNEQFF.

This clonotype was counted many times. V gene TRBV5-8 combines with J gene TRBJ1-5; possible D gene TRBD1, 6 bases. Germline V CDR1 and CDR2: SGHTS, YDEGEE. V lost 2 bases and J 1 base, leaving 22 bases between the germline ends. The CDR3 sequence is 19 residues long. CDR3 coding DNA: TGTGCCAGCAGCTTAATAACACACTTGGGGGGCTCCAGCAATCAGCCCCAGCATTTT. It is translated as CASSLITHLGGSSNQPQHF.

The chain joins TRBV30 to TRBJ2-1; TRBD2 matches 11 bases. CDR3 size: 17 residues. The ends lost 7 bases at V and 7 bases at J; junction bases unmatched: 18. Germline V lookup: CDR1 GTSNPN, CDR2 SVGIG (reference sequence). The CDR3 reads CASLSSLRLAGRNEQFF. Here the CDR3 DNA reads TGTGCCTCCCTTTCTTCGCTCCGACTAGCGGGACGGAATGAGCAGTTCTTC.

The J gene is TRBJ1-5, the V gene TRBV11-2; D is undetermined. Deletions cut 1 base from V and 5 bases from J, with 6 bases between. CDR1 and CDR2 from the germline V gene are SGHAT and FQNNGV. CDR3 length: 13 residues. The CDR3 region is CASSLVGHQPQHF. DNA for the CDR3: TGTGCCAGCAGCTTAGTAGGGCATCAGCCCCAGCATTTT.

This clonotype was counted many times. The CDR3 loop reads CASSPGLGASYEQYF. CDR3 DNA: TGTGCCAGCAGCCCGGGCCTCGGGGCATCCTACGAGCAGTACTTC. The chain has TRBV11-3 and TRBJ2-7; D tentatively fits TRBD1 or TRBD2 (5 bases each). V was pared by 5 bases and J by 1 base, with 15 bases between. Germline V gives CDR1 SGHNT, CDR2 YENEEA. This CDR3 contains 15 residues.

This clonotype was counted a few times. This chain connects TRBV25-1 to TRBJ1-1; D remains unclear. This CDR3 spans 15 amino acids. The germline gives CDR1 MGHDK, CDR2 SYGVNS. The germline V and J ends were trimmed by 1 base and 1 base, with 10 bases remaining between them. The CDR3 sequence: CASSELNRGNTEAFF. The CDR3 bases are TGTGCCAGCAGTGAATTGAACCGGGGGAACACTGAAGCTTTCTTT.

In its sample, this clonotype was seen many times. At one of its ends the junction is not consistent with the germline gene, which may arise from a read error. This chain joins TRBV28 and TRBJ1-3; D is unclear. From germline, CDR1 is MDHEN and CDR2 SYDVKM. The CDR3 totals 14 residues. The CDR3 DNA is TGTGCCAGCCAGTCCTTGGCCCCTGAGGGCCAGAGGGATTTT. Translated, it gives CASQSLAPEGQRDF.

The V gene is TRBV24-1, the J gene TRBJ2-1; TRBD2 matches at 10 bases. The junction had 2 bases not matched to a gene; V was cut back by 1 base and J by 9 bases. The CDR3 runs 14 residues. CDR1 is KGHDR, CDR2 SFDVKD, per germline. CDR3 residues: CATSDFSGRPEQFF. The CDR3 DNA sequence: TGTGCCACCAGTGATTTTAGCGGGAGGCCTGAGCAGTTCTTC.

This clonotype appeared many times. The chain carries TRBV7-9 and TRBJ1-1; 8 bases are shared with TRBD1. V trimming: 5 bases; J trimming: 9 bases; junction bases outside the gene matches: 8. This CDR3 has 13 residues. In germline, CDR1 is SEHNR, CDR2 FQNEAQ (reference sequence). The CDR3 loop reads CASSRSGTGQAFF. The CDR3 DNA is TGTGCCAGCAGCCGTTCCGGGACAGGTCAAGCTTTCTTT.

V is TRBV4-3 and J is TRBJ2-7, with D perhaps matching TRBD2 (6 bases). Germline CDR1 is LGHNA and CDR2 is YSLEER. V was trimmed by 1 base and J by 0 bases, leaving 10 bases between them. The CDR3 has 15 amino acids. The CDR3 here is CASSQAAGSSYEQYF. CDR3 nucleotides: TGCGCCAGCAGCCAAGCGGCGGGGAGCTCCTACGAGCAGTACTTC.